A selection of T cell receptor beta chains follows, all from one sample in a study of control samples from healthy donors and cancer patients. Sequencing was performed with immunoSEQ multiplex PCR; in TCRdb, only in-frame clones are kept and a portion is missing. This repertoire shows roughly 70,000 clones, roughly 84% found once; its top ten account for 25% to 35%. Specimen: blood. These receptors all come from a man in his fifties in good health. The CDR3 runs from the conserved cysteine through the conserved F or W. Fields, in order: V gene, J gene, CDR3 protein.

>TRBV9|TRBJ2-1
CASSRQGAASYNEQFF
>TRBV9|TRBJ1-1
CASSVTPMNTEAFF
>TRBV9|TRBJ2-7
CASSGGTGVYEQYF
>TRBV4-3|TRBJ1-1
CASSQEAGRFSNTEAFF
>TRBV29-1|TRBJ2-7
CSVGSPGEQYF
>TRBV3-1/TRBV3-2|TRBJ1-5
CASSQRRGDHQPQHF
>TRBV29-1|TRBJ1-1
CSVGVVEAFF
>TRBV28|TRBJ1-2
CASSPTTGTGSGYTF
>TRBV7-9|TRBJ2-7
CASSPGLRVYEQYF
>TRBV6-5|TRBJ1-2
CASSRQGSREGYTF
>TRBV9|TRBJ1-2
CASSAQGDYGYTF
>TRBV29-1|TRBJ1-6
CSVEVAANSPLHF
>TRBV3-1/TRBV3-2|TRBJ1-1
CASSQQGLAFF
>TRBV12-3/TRBV12-4|TRBJ1-2
CASREQGGYGYTF
>TRBV7-2|TRBJ1-2
CASSLDWDGYTF
>TRBV27|TRBJ1-6
CASSIRENSPLHF
>TRBV5-6|TRBJ1-4
CASSFTGGREKLFF
>TRBV4-2|TRBJ2-4
CASSQDRIGGAAKNIQYF
>TRBV19|TRBJ1-3
CAIPSGNTIYF
>TRBV30|TRBJ2-5
CAWSEGETQYF
>TRBV7-9|TRBJ1-5
CASSIDRGASNQPQHF
>TRBV19|TRBJ2-3
CASSRGAGEGDTQYF
>TRBV7-9|TRBJ2-1
CASSPRGGAYNEQFF
>TRBV12-3/TRBV12-4|TRBJ2-6
CASSFGGANVLTF
>TRBV27|TRBJ2-7
CASSLAGGAYEQYF
>TRBV28|TRBJ1-3
CASSTGISGNTIYF
>TRBV7-8|TRBJ1-5
CASSLNRSNSNQPQHF
>TRBV5-5|TRBJ1-1
CASSYLDRTNTEAFF
>TRBV11-2|TRBJ2-1
CASSLGDRNNNEQFF
>TRBV5-1|TRBJ2-5
CASSLEEGPETQYF
>TRBV5-8|TRBJ2-7
CASSSGRQGGNEQYF
>TRBV7-9|TRBJ2-7
CASSGTGASTYEQYF
>TRBV27|TRBJ1-5
CASSSAGGWRNQPQHF
>TRBV28|TRBJ2-3
CASSLPGGGPDTQYF
>TRBV10-3|TRBJ2-7
CAIRRTSGGNNEQYF
>TRBV11-3|TRBJ2-2
CASRYRGGTGELFF
>TRBV15|TRBJ1-1
CATSRDRSPLAEAFF
>TRBV11-1|TRBJ1-2
CASSPITDGLGGYTF
>TRBV24-1|TRBJ1-5
CATSDLQGGLDRGLGNQPQHF
>TRBV30|TRBJ1-3
CAWSRAENTIYF
>TRBV7-6|TRBJ1-2
CASSLGLDRAPYGYTF
>TRBV5-4|TRBJ1-2
CASSEDRDLNYGYTF
>TRBV19|TRBJ2-7
CASSMSVSYEQYF
>TRBV5-3|TRBJ2-6
CARSLLIRDRNDWANVLTF
>TRBV4-3|TRBJ2-1
CASSQEVAGGGIEQFF
>TRBV11-2|TRBJ2-1
CASSSLRTGGDEQFF
>TRBV24-1|TRBJ2-2
CATSEPGTSGRAVTGELFF
>TRBV7-2|TRBJ1-1
CASSSKGDGTFNTEAFF